The clone carrying this TCR beta chain appeared a single time. This sample is drawn from a study of blood T cell repertoires in COVID-19. Overall study: Donors in the United States, Italy and Spain gave samples during acute or convalescent COVID-19.

The germline CDR1 and CDR2 sequences are SNHLY and FYNNEI. The CDR3 spans 13 residues. V gave up 6 bases and J gave up 5 bases; unmatched junction bases: 4. The repertoire was sequenced with immunoSEQ multiplex PCR; TCRdb's copy has only in-frame clones and lacks some. The table includes some 89,000 clones, approximately 90% detected once. This receptor was obtained from a man aged 55 to 70 with acute or convalescent COVID-19. What was sequenced was peripheral blood. V and J are TRBV2 and TRBJ2-1; the match to TRBD2 covers 7 bases. CDR3: CASRTGRHNEQFF. The CDR3 coding sequence is TGTGCCAGCAGGACCGGGAGGCACAATGAGCAGTTCTTC.